The 10 T cell receptor beta chains in this list originate from one sample, sequenced in a study of shared T cell receptors in the human thymus. Here immunoSEQ multiplex PCR was the method, and the copy in TCRdb shows in-frame clones only, minus some. The data contain 700,000 or so clones, 70% to 90% of them singletons. These data also formed part of another study, on human thymus T cells.

The sample comprised thymocytes. These TCRs come from a girl in the first two years of life with a congenital heart defect.

V usage is TRBV7-9 and J usage is TRBJ1-1, with TRBD1 identical over 9 bases. This CDR3 region has 18 residues. Germline V lookup: CDR1 SEHNR, CDR2 FQNEAQ (reference sequence). V was clipped by 5 bases and J by 0 bases; unmatched bases: 13. DNA of the CDR3: TGTGCCAGCAGCCTCGGGACAGGGAGGTACCATTTGAACACTGAAGCTTTCTTT. Its protein is CASSLGTGRYHLNTEAFF. Together with reference TRBV7-9 and TRBJ1-1, the CDR3 gives the full variable domain: DTGVSQNPRHKITKRGQNVTFRCDPISEHNRLYWYRQTLGQGPEFLTYFQNEAQLEKSRLLSDRFSAERPKGSFSTLEIQRTEQGDSAMYLCASSLGTGRYHLNTEAFFGQGTRLTVV.

This chain connects TRBV5-1 to TRBJ2-7, with D perhaps matching TRBD1 (6 bases). The V and J ends lost 3 bases and 3 bases respectively, with 10 bases between them. The V gene's germline CDR1 is SGHRS and CDR2 YFSETQ. The CDR3 length is 13 residues. The CDR3 here is CASSSPTGYEQYF. The CDR3 nucleotides are TGCGCCAGCAGCTCCCCGACAGGCTACGAGCAGTACTTC.

This chain joins TRBV6-5 and TRBJ1-2; unclear D gene. CDR3 length equals 14 residues. The V end lost 5 bases, the J end lost 4 bases, and 14 bases lay between the germline ends. Germline values: CDR1 MNHEY, CDR2 SVGAGI. The CDR3 DNA sequence: TGTGCCAGCAGTCGGGTCTTCTACTTCTATGGCTACACCTTC. This codes for CASSRVFYFYGYTF.

This sequence joins TRBV4-1 and TRBJ2-3, with D tentatively TRBD1 (6 bases). Trimming removed 4 bases at V and 1 base at J, with 12 bases between. Germline-derived CDR1 and CDR2 are MGHRA and YSYEKL. The CDR3 loop spans 15 amino acids. CDR3 amino acids: CASSRQGPGTDTQYF. The CDR3 DNA follows: TGCGCCAGCAGCCGGCAGGGGCCGGGCACAGATACGCAGTATTTT.

This chain joins TRBV4-3 and TRBJ1-5, with D possibly TRBD1 on 6 matching bases. In germline, CDR1 is LGHNA, CDR2 YSLEER. CDR3 length: 15 amino acids. Trimming removed 0 bases from V and 7 bases from J, with 13 bases in between. CDR3 sequence (DNA): TGCGCCAGCAGCCAAGATTCACAGGGCCAACAGCCCCAGCATTTT. It specifies CASSQDSQGQQPQHF.

This clone was recorded once. The chain carries TRBV7-8 and TRBJ1-1, with D hard to call. CDR3 length equals 13 residues. V was cut by 4 bases and J by 5 bases, with 11 bases left in between. CDR1 is SGHVS, CDR2 FQNEAQ, per germline. The CDR3 DNA sequence: TGTGCCAGCAGCTCAAGAAACGGGACTGAAGCTTTCTTT. Translation: CASSSRNGTEAFF. The full variable domain, rest sourced from reference TRBV7-8 and TRBJ1-1, is GAGVSQSPRYKVAKRGQDVALRCDPISGHVSLFWYQQALGQGPEFLTYFQNEAQLDKSGLPSDRFFAERPEGSVSTLKIQRTQQEDSAVYLCASSSRNGTEAFFGQGTRLTVV.

CDR3 DNA sequence: TGCGCCAGCAGCCTCTCCCGGGACACTGAAGCTTTCTTT. This sequence encodes CASSLSRDTEAFF. The V and J genes are TRBV5-1 and TRBJ1-1; no definite D call. The CDR3 totals 13 residues. Germline CDR1 and CDR2: SGHRS and YFSETQ. Trimming took 4 bases from V and 3 from J, leaving 10 bases between them.

The J gene is TRBJ1-4, the V gene TRBV5-1; D ambiguous. Trimming took 4 bases from V and 13 from J, leaving 17 bases between them. CDR1 is SGHRS and CDR2 is YFSETQ in the germline V gene. The CDR3 spans 13 residues. CDR3 sequence: CASSPVFGKRLFF. The CDR3 DNA is TGCGCCAGCAGCCCCGTTTTCGGGAAAAGACTGTTTTTT. The whole variable domain, filled in from reference TRBV5-1 and TRBJ1-4, reads KAGVTQTPRYLIKTRGQQVTLSCSPISGHRSVSWYQQTPGQGLQFLFEYFSETQRNKGNFPGRFSGRQFSNSRSEMNVSTLELGDSALYLCASSPVFGKRLFFGSGTQLSVL.

The chain links TRBV5-8 to TRBJ1-5, with D unclear. The CDR3 is 15 amino acids. Germline V gives CDR1 SGHTS, CDR2 YDEGEE. Trimming shortened V by 0 bases and J by 0 bases, and 7 bases separated the two germline ends. CDR3 protein: CASSLGAGSNQPQHF. In nucleotides, the CDR3 is TGTGCCAGCAGCTTGGGGGCAGGTAGCAATCAGCCCCAGCATTTT.

This chain joins TRBV7-9 and TRBJ1-1; D possibly corresponds to TRBD1 (5 bases). This CDR3 is 15 amino acids long. Trimming took off 3 bases at V and 2 bases at J, with 13 bases between the two ends. CDR1 is SEHNR and CDR2 is FQNEAQ in the germline V gene (reference sequence). CDR3 loop: CASSFQGGDNTEAFF. The CDR3 DNA reads as TGTGCCAGCAGCTTCCAGGGAGGGGATAACACTGAAGCTTTCTTT.